Below, 26 T cell receptor beta chains from the same sample are listed, as sequenced in a study of T cell changes during pregnancy in multiple sclerosis. The assay was immunoSEQ multiplex PCR, and TCRdb's table has in-frame clones only and misses some. This sample yields 56,000 or so clones, of which approximately 86% are seen a single time; 0.35% to 0.45% belongs to the top ten. Material: CD4+ T cells from peripheral blood mononuclear cells, obtained in the third trimester of pregnancy. The receptors originated from a female donor with multiple sclerosis, enrolled in a pregnancy study.

V and J are TRBV7-2 and TRBJ1-4; D may be TRBD1 (6 bases). The CDR3 length is 16 residues. Germline V CDR1 and CDR2: SGHTA, FQGNSA. Deletions cut 6 bases from V and 7 bases from J, with 21 bases between. The CDR3, as DNA: TGTGCCAGCAGACGAGGGGGGAGGGGAGAAGGTGAAAAACTGTTTTTT. It yields the protein CASRRGGRGEGEKLFF.

CDR3 bases: TGTGCCAGCTCACGTAACAGGGGTACTGGGGCCAACGTCCTGACTTTC. Amino acids: CASSRNRGTGANVLTF. This chain joins TRBV18 and TRBJ2-6; 7 nucleotides line up with TRBD1. CDR1 is KGHSH, CDR2 LQKENI, per germline. V shed 4 bases and J 2 bases; nucleotides not matched to a gene: 5. CDR3 length equals 16 residues.

V and J are TRBV27 and TRBJ1-4; 10 bases match TRBD1. The ends lost 6 bases at V and 7 bases at J; junction bases unmatched: 11. This CDR3 has 16 residues. CDR1 MNHEY and CDR2 SMNVEV come from the germline V gene (reference sequence). This chain's CDR3 is CASSPGQGRSSEKLFF. CDR3 DNA sequence: TGTGCCAGCAGCCCGGGACAGGGGAGGAGTAGTGAAAAACTGTTTTTT.

A few counts support this clone. This sequence joins TRBV19 and TRBJ1-5, with 7 bases identical to TRBD1. The ends lost 1 base at V and 4 bases at J; junction bases unmatched: 7. The CDR3 totals 16 residues. Germline assignment: CDR1 LNHDA and CDR2 SQIVND (reference sequence). CDR3: CASSIGWDRINQPQHF. In DNA, the CDR3 is TGTGCCAGTAGTATAGGTTGGGACAGAATAAATCAGCCCCAGCATTTT.

The chain carries TRBV5-8 and TRBJ1-5, with D uncertain. Germline loops: CDR1 SGHTS, CDR2 YDEGEE. V was clipped by 0 bases and J by 2 bases, with 9 bases between them. The CDR3 is 15 amino acids. CDR3 residues: CASSLDGRRNQPQHF. The CDR3 nucleotides read TGTGCCAGCAGCTTGGATGGGAGGCGCAATCAGCCCCAGCATTTT.

The gene calls are TRBV7-9 and TRBJ2-1, with 10 bases identical to TRBD2. This CDR3 is built from 16 residues. Germline lookup yields CDR1 SEHNR and CDR2 FQNEAQ (reference sequence). J gave up 7 bases and V 1 base, and 7 bases lay outside the gene matches. The CDR3 sequence is CASSLVLAGVPNEQFF. CDR3 in DNA: TGTGCCAGCAGCTTAGTGCTAGCGGGGGTCCCAAATGAGCAGTTCTTC.

This clone has only one observation. The CDR3 region is CASSVQGTEREKLFF. CDR3 sequence (DNA): TGTGCCAGCAGCGTACAGGGCACGGAGCGTGAAAAACTGTTTTTT. This chain joins TRBV9 and TRBJ1-4; tentative D call: TRBD1 (5 bases). Germline CDR1 and CDR2: SGDLS and YYNGEE. The CDR3 extends over 15 amino acids. The V end lost 1 base, the J end lost 7 bases, and 14 bases lay between the germline ends.

The chain combines TRBV30 with TRBJ1-5, with D possibly being TRBD1 (5 bases). The CDR3 totals 15 residues. Germline V gene lookup returns CDR1 GTSNPN and CDR2 SVGIG (reference sequence). V lost 2 bases and J lost 0, with 11 bases in between. The CDR3 DNA is TGTGCCTGGAGTCCCAACAGGAATAGCAATCAGCCCCAGCATTTT. As protein: CAWSPNRNSNQPQHF.

This clone was detected once. In DNA, the CDR3 is TGTGCCAGCAGCTTAGCGCTGGCAGCGGGGGGCCTCAGCGAGCAGTACTTC. Protein: CASSLALAAGGLSEQYF. V usage is TRBV7-6 and J usage is TRBJ2-7, with 9 bases identical to TRBD2. The V and J ends lost 0 bases and 6 bases, in that order; junction bases with no gene match: 12. The CDR3 covers 17 residues. Germline V CDR1 and CDR2: SGHVS, FNYEAQ.

V gene TRBV10-1 combines with J gene TRBJ1-2, with a tentative D call TRBD1 (6 bases). Per the germline V gene, CDR1 is WNHNN and CDR2 is SYGVQD (reference sequence). CDR3 length: 14 residues. The germline V and J ends were trimmed by 4 bases and 5 bases, with 14 bases remaining between them. DNA of the CDR3: TGCGCCAGCAGTGCCAACAGGGATAGTTATGGCTACACCTTC. Amino acid sequence: CASSANRDSYGYTF.

The V call is TRBV19, the J call TRBJ2-1, with 7 bases lining up with TRBD1. The germline CDR1 and CDR2 sequences are LNHDA and SQIVND (reference sequence). The CDR3 loop spans 16 amino acids. V shed 5 bases and J 5 bases; nucleotides not matched to a gene: 12. The chain's CDR3 is CASSSGRQGTDNEQFF. CDR3 in DNA: TGTGCCAGTAGTTCCGGTAGACAGGGAACGGACAATGAGCAGTTCTTC.

The rearrangement links TRBV5-4 to TRBJ2-3; no clear D. Trimming took off 3 bases at V and 5 bases at J, with 13 bases between the two ends. The CDR3 runs 14 residues. The V gene's germline CDR1 is SGHNT and CDR2 YYREEE (reference sequence). The chain's CDR3 is CASSWWSSGDTQYF. CDR3 in DNA: TGTGCCAGCAGCTGGTGGTCATCAGGAGATACGCAGTATTTT.

The J gene is TRBJ2-7, the V gene TRBV6-1; TRBD2 agrees at 7 bases. V shed 9 bases, J shed 7 bases, and the junction held 18 bases outside the gene matches. The CDR3 consists of 15 residues. Germline-derived CDR1 and CDR2 are MNHNS and SASEGT. The CDR3 bases are TGTGCCAGTCACCTGGGGGAGGGAGTAGTGCGGGAGCAGTACTTC. Its translation is CASHLGEGVVREQYF.

V gene TRBV7-9 combines with J gene TRBJ2-7, with 7 bases fitting TRBD1. The V segment lost 2 bases and the J segment 1 base; nucleotides outside the gene matches: 8. The germline V gene encodes CDR1 SEHNR and CDR2 FQNEAQ (reference sequence). This CDR3 is 16 amino acids long. In DNA, the CDR3 is TGTGCCAGCAGCTTAAAACGGACAGGACCTTCCTACGAGCAGTACTTC. This translates into CASSLKRTGPSYEQYF.

The chain joins TRBV5-1 to TRBJ1-1, with a weak D call TRBD1 (6 bases). The CDR3 extends over 15 amino acids. Trimming removed 5 bases at V and 5 bases at J, with 19 bases between. Germline V CDR1 and CDR2: SGHRS, YFSETQ. DNA for the CDR3: TGCGCCAGCAGGGGTCGTAACAGGGAAGGTACTGAAGCTTTCTTT. It encodes CASRGRNREGTEAFF.

The CDR3: CASSPLTGGSEQYF. The CDR3, as DNA: TGTGCCAGCTCACCACTGACAGGGGGAAGCGAGCAGTACTTC. This chain uses TRBV18 with TRBJ2-7; 9 bases are a match to TRBD1. Trimming took 1 base from V and 6 from J; bases not matched to a gene: 4. Germline CDR1 reads KGHSH; CDR2 reads LQKENI. The CDR3 runs 14 residues.

This clone was counted once. The chain recombines TRBV6-1 with TRBJ2-2; TRBD1 matches at 7 bases. The CDR3 runs to 13 residues. CDR1 and CDR2 from the germline V gene are MNHNS and SASEGT. Trimming at V came to 9 bases and at J to 3 bases, leaving 4 bases not matched to a gene. CDR3 bases: TGTGCCAGAGGGGACAGATACACCGGGGAGCTGTTTTTT. It yields the protein CARGDRYTGELFF.

The chain combines TRBV6-1 with TRBJ2-6, with a tentative D call TRBD2 (6 bases). The CDR3 spans 14 residues. Germline loops: CDR1 MNHNS, CDR2 SASEGT. Trimming removed 7 bases at V and 9 bases at J, with 16 bases between. The CDR3 DNA follows: TGTGCCAGCATCCCTGGGGGAGGAGGCAACGTCCTGACTTTC. Translated, it gives CASIPGGGGNVLTF.

This clone is a singleton in its sample. This rearrangement joins TRBV5-4 to TRBJ2-3, with D hard to call. Germline V gene sequence: CDR1 SGHNT, CDR2 YYREEE (reference sequence). Trimming pared 4 bases from V and 2 bases from J, leaving 2 bases between. The CDR3 runs to 11 residues. The CDR3 DNA sequence: TGTGCCAGCAGCCACACAGATACGCAGTATTTT. Residues: CASSHTDTQYF.

This chain connects TRBV11-3 to TRBJ1-3; weak D call: TRBD1 (5 bases). V lost 1 base and J 2 bases, leaving 15 bases between the germline ends. Germline V lookup: CDR1 SGHNT, CDR2 YENEEA. This CDR3 is 17 amino acids long. CDR3 region: CASSLGSGGTPGNTIYF. The CDR3 region has the DNA TGTGCCAGCAGCTTAGGTTCCGGGGGGACTCCTGGAAACACCATATATTTT.

This chain links TRBV30 with TRBJ2-7, with 13 bases lining up with TRBD2. Germline V CDR1 and CDR2: GTSNPN, SVGIG (reference sequence). V lost 8 bases and J lost 3; bases outside the gene matches: 7. The CDR3 sequence is 14 residues long. CDR3 nucleotides: TGTGCCGGAGGGACTAGCGGGATTTTCTACGAGCAGTACTTC. Residues: CAGGTSGIFYEQYF.

The genes are TRBV27 and TRBJ1-1; D possibly corresponds to TRBD1 (6 bases). Germline V lookup: CDR1 MNHEY, CDR2 SMNVEV (reference sequence). Trimming pared 8 bases from V and 3 bases from J, leaving 22 bases between. This CDR3 is 16 amino acids long. This CDR3 reads CASDLAGGRGDTEAFF. The CDR3 DNA reads TGTGCCAGCGACCTGGCGGGGGGCCGAGGCGACACTGAAGCTTTCTTT.

The gene calls are TRBV19 and TRBJ2-5, with a weak D call TRBD2 (5 bases). The ends were cut back, 2 bases at V and 4 bases at J, with 14 bases in the middle. CDR3 length: 15 residues. Germline assignment: CDR1 LNHDA and CDR2 SQIVND (reference sequence). The CDR3 is CASSISVARGETQYF. In DNA, the CDR3 is TGTGCCAGTAGTATATCGGTAGCGCGAGGAGAGACCCAGTACTTC. The whole variable domain, filled in from reference TRBV19 and TRBJ2-5, reads DGGITQSPKYLFRKEGQNVTLSCEQNLNHDAMYWYRQDPGQGLRLIYYSQIVNDFQKGDIAEGYSVSREKKESFPLTVTSAQKNPTAFYLCASSISVARGETQYFGPGTRLLVL.

The chain is built from TRBV28 and TRBJ2-4; perhaps TRBD1 as D (6 bases). Trimming took off 6 bases at V and 1 base at J, with 10 bases between the two ends. Germline assignment: CDR1 MDHEN and CDR2 SYDVKM. This CDR3 has 14 residues. Here the CDR3 DNA reads TGTGCCAGCAGCCCGCAGGGGGCCAAAAACATTCAGTACTTC. Its protein is CASSPQGAKNIQYF.

V and J are TRBV4-2 and TRBJ2-1, with a weak D call TRBD2 (5 bases). Germline assignment: CDR1 LGHNA and CDR2 YNFKEQ. There are 16 residues in the CDR3. The germline V and J ends were trimmed by 2 bases and 7 bases, with 18 bases remaining between them. Here the CDR3 DNA reads TGTGCCAGCAGCCAATCCGTGGGGAGACCATCAAATGAGCAGTTCTTC. Translating it yields CASSQSVGRPSNEQFF.

The gene calls are TRBV2 and TRBJ1-1; maybe TRBD1 (5 bases). Germline CDR1 and CDR2: SNHLY and FYNNEI. This CDR3 contains 13 residues. Trimming removed 0 bases at V and 11 bases at J, with 13 bases between. CDR3 protein: CASSEALHPGAFF. For the CDR3, the DNA is TGTGCCAGCAGTGAAGCGCTTCACCCAGGGGCTTTCTTT. The full variable domain, completed using reference TRBV2 and TRBJ1-1, is EPEVTQTPSHQVTQMGQEVILRCVPISNHLYFYWYRQILGQKVEFLVSFYNNEISEKSEIFDDQFSVERPDGSNFTLKIRSTKLEDSAMYFCASSEALHPGAFFGQGTRLTVV.